This TCR beta chain derives from a study of cytomegalovirus exposure and HLA in healthy donors (dated by TCRdb to 2016 to 2017). Some background on the complete study: According to an earlier analysis of several hundred of the donors, some 170 million T cells yielded over 90 million unique TCR beta sequences and more than 250 Gb of sequence data. Roughly 320 gigabases of sequencing data and roughly 81 million unique TCR sequences made up an early release that covered approximately 620 HLA-typed donors. Among the roughly 400 genotyped donors, around 81% belonged to the genetic ancestry cluster associated with self-reported Caucasian donors. The study aimed to test whether cataloging public T cell receptors could reveal signatures of past pathogen exposure. The T cell repertoires of around 670 subjects were profiled by immunosequencing and related to cytomegalovirus serostatus. Besides the first cohort of more than 650 subjects, a separate validation cohort made up of around 120 different subjects was used. The study combined high-throughput TCR immunosequencing, statistical association of individual TCRs with disease status, and machine learning to predict cytomegalovirus infection status. To study patterns of TCR occurrence, a later analysis re-analyzed previously published TCR beta repertoires from 600 to 750 donors and added high-resolution HLA genotyping. In the later analysis, no new phenotypic data were used to find candidate immune exposures; instead, reliance was placed on TCR beta sequences and their occurrence across donors. An earlier analysis of more than 450 of the donors used high-throughput TCR beta sequencing to judge whether each TCR beta V gene segment behaved as functional or pseudogenic. Alongside the repertoire data, information on donor age, sex, ethnicity and CMV serostatus was compiled. In a later genetic analysis, genome-wide SNP genotypes for about 60% of the 666 donors were used, and that subset was treated as a discovery cohort. Every discovery cohort repertoire had been produced on one sequencing platform. HLA typing covered class I and class II loci at four-digit resolution. The number of typed donors differed by locus: about 620-630 for A, B, C, DRB1 and DQB1; about 520 for DQA1; around 610 for DPA1; and 450 to 480 for DPB1. Because of strong linkage in the cohort, a handful of DR-DQ haplotypes were treated as single units for association and clustering. Among about 400 genotyped donors of the cohort, an average of approximately 200,000 unique TCR beta nucleotide sequences was sequenced per donor, of which 15% to 20% were non-productive.

Findings and caveats that apply to the study as a whole: A further reported finding was that TCR beta sequences accurately predicted the HLA-A and HLA-B alleles for most subjects in the first cohort. It was suggested by the authors that the approach could potentially be generalized to other disease states and immunological phenotypes. Roughly uniform sequencing depth across donors was assumed in presence/absence analyses, although this assumption may not hold. Only TCR beta chains were sequenced in this cohort, and the absence of alpha or paired-chain data limited detectable features. Because the 87-base-pair reads could not distinguish some IMGT-functional V segments, including TRBV6-2 and TRBV6-3, those segments were excluded. Because HLA typing was unavailable for some donors at each locus, only the typed subset was used in association tests. A later genetic analysis associated a missense DCLRE1C variant with V-gene and J-gene trimming of TCR beta chains, and an independent cohort replicated the association. A cluster of highly shared sequence variants was judged likely to represent a technical artifact of the sequencing pipeline. The study gave a list of about 150 TCR beta chains associated with cytomegalovirus. An earlier analysis of approximately 530 of the donors showed that most TCR beta V segments appeared in productive rearrangements either about 87% or about 30% of the time, which broadly matched IMGT annotations. In a later genetic analysis, fewer N-insertions in productive TCRs were reported among donors in an Asian-associated ancestry cluster than the approximately 710-donor mean. For the cohort, immune exposure information was limited to CMV serostatus. According to a later analysis, TCR association rates differed among HLA loci, with DRB1 alleles showing the most associated TCRs and HLA-C alleles showing the fewest. Approximately 18 rarely observed V segments, including chromosome 9 orphons, were excluded from the earlier analysis of some 590 of the donors because counts were too low. A later analysis reported that several top co-occurrence clusters appeared linked to parvovirus B19, influenza, CMV and Epstein-Barr virus. The classifier was reported to diagnose cytomegalovirus status with high specificity and sensitivity in both the original and validation cohorts. At a false discovery rate of 0.05, a later analysis linked around 17,000 TCR beta sequences to specific HLA alleles. Correlated functional status among segregating V segments might reflect linkage disequilibrium, but an unknown experimental factor could not be ruled out. Strong co-occurrence of HLA alleles, especially DR and DQ, made assigning TCR associations to individual alleles difficult. Compared with equally common non-associated chains, HLA-associated TCR beta chains in a later analysis were more clonally expanded and had lower generation probabilities. In a later analysis, most CMV-associated TCR beta chains were found to appear HLA-restricted, with HLA associations seemingly driven largely by CMV exposure. In vitro tests confirmed that three of the cytomegalovirus-associated TCR beta chains recognize cytomegalovirus antigens. While some public TCRs were present in many individuals, most TCR sequences turned up only very rarely across donors.

The junction shows trimming of 6 bases on V and 2 bases on J, and the gene matches do not reach 7 bases of it. The CDR3, cysteine through phenylalanine, is 15 amino acids long. Of the read, only the CDR3 DNA is kept; its 45 bases are in frame from base 1. Via the germline V gene, CDR1 is MDHEN and CDR2 SYDVKM. The library was prepared using the immunoSEQ multiplex PCR assay. For the multiplex PCR, a mixture combining 60 forward primers for TCR Vbeta segments and 13 reverse primers for TCR Jbeta segments was used. Amplification of the CDR3 region of rearranged TCR beta genes was performed with a multiplex PCR assay on genomic DNA. The Illumina HiSeq System was used to sequence the amplified TCR beta libraries as 87-base-pair reads. Processing in the source paper ran as follows. Across the 700 or so repertoires, a later analysis counted roughly 77 million unique TCR beta chains, around 10 million of which were shared by at least two donors. To remove PCR and sequencing errors, raw reads were error-corrected and collapsed into unique sequences using a nearest-neighbor algorithm that merged closely related sequences. Alignment of CDR3 sequences to IMGT reference sequences was used to assign V, D and J gene segments. Each retained sequence needed at least a six-nucleotide match to both a V gene segment and a J gene segment. A rearrangement counted as productive if the CDR3 had no stop codons and remained in frame with V and J, and every other rearrangement counted as non-productive. CDR3 was defined according to IMGT convention as the region running from the second conserved V-encoded cysteine to the conserved J-encoded phenylalanine. In an earlier analysis of some 550 of the donors, sequences lacking an unambiguous match to a single V gene segment were excluded. In an earlier analysis of some 590 of the donors, a V segment was called functional when productive rearrangements were above 56.7%, and segregating when the standard deviation between donors exceeded 5%. A statistical classification framework was built for diagnosing cytomegalovirus status from the catalog of TCR beta chain sequences. In a later analysis, TCR nucleotide sequences were compared against IMGT/GENE-DB human TR gene sequences so that V and J genes could be assigned. Using the TCRdist pipeline, a later analysis assigned CDR3 sequences along with most-parsimonious VDJ recombination scenarios. A later analysis defined each TCR beta chain by its CDR3 amino acid sequence plus V-gene family, and excluded reads lacking a unique V-gene family. A later analysis removed several hundred highly shared, low-generation-probability nucleotide sequences to deal with suspected cross-contamination and a sequencing artifact. For each public chain, a later analysis derived a clonal expansion index from normalized ranks of inferred template counts within each repertoire. A later analysis computed generation probabilities with a VDJ recombination model fitted to out-of-frame rearrangements, and checked the results against IGoR. In a later analysis, TCR-TCR, TCR-HLA and TCR-CMV co-occurrence was scored with hypergeometric tests, and a repertoire-size bias correction was applied to TCR pairs. A later analysis estimated false discovery rates by permuting HLA or CMV assignments 20 times. In a later analysis, co-occurring TCRs were grouped with DBSCAN, and TCRdist sequence similarity was added when clustering was performed within HLA-allele-positive subsets. For co-occurrence clustering, repertoires with fewer than 30,000 or more than 120,000 public chains were excluded, along with four or five repertoires with anomalous nucleotide sharing. TCRdb took over this immuneACCESS table, retaining in-frame rearrangements with V and J assigned. Such tables are incomplete; in checked studies, under half of the missing clones stem from an unresolved V gene, and the remainder is unexplained. Clonal size and the V and J genes are those of that table, whereas D and trimming came from the DNA. The table for this sample lists around 63,000 clones; over 70% of them were counted only once. About 7.6% of the sample is taken by the ten largest.

As for this clone: Its antigen specificity is not known. Per-base quality was not reported, and no clone a single base away is much larger than it.

In total, approximately 690 healthy bone marrow donors made up the cohort. At the time of sampling, every cohort member was nominally healthy, though immune exposures that went unrecorded were likely present. The donor tested CMV seropositive and was one of the 289 seropositive cohort members. Each donor provided a peripheral blood sample, and peripheral blood mononuclear cells were used for TCR beta sequencing. The Qiagen DNeasy Blood Extraction Kit was used to extract genomic DNA from the blood cell samples. This sequence uses TRBV28 and TRBJ1-2, and 9 bases in between align with TRBD1. The sequencing input was PBMCs. This receptor was obtained from a man aged 55-75 years in good health and CMV-seropositive. The nucleotides are TGTGCCAGCAGCCCGGCACAGGGGGCGAACTATGGCTACACCTTC. It translates as CASSPAQGANYGYTF.